One and the same sample provided the 20 T cell receptor beta chains below, sequenced in a study of cytomegalovirus exposure and HLA in healthy donors. This table comes from immunoSEQ multiplex PCR, and its TCRdb copy is limited to in-frame clones, with some not included. The sample shows 78,000 or so clones, less than 96% of them seen only once. Source material: PBMCs. Every receptor here comes from a man aged 18 to 29 in good health and CMV-seropositive.

J is TRBJ2-1 and V is TRBV9; D unresolved. The germline CDR1 and CDR2 sequences are SGDLS and YYNGEE. This CDR3 comprises 13 residues. Trimming pared 3 bases from V and 7 bases from J, leaving 11 bases between. CDR3 sequence (DNA): TGTGCCAGCAGCGCCCTAATACTGAATGAGCAGTTCTTC. It is translated as CASSALILNEQFF.

The count of this clone is one. This chain joins TRBV28 and TRBJ1-1; D perhaps matches TRBD1 (6 bases). Germline V gene sequence: CDR1 MDHEN, CDR2 SYDVKM. Trimming stripped 6 bases from V and 6 bases from J, with 17 bases between. The CDR3 sequence is 14 residues long. CDR3 loop: CASSLPSRGPEAFF. CDR3 in DNA: TGTGCCAGCAGCCTTCCGAGCAGGGGACCTGAAGCTTTCTTT.

This sequence joins TRBV11-3 and TRBJ2-7, with 8 bases identical to TRBD1. Germline V gene sequence: CDR1 SGHNT, CDR2 YENEEA. V was pared by 5 bases and J by 6 bases, with 9 bases of the junction left unmatched. The CDR3 contains 14 residues. In DNA form, the CDR3 reads TGTGCCAGCAGCCCGGACAGGGCCGGGAGCGAGCAGTACTTC. Its translation: CASSPDRAGSEQYF.

V is TRBV6-6 and J is TRBJ1-2, with 9 nucleotides matching TRBD1. The germline gives CDR1 MNHNY, CDR2 SVGAGI (reference sequence). The CDR3 is 16 residues long. J gave up 4 bases and V 6 bases, and 12 bases lay outside the gene matches. The CDR3 is CASSFRQGVLFYGYTF. CDR3 bases: TGTGCCAGCAGCTTCAGACAGGGGGTACTATTCTATGGCTACACCTTC.

This chain links TRBV30 with TRBJ2-7; 9 nucleotides agree with TRBD1. This CDR3 is 14 amino acids long. V was clipped by 3 bases and J by 6 bases; unmatched bases: 9. From germline, CDR1 is GTSNPN and CDR2 SVGIG (reference sequence). The CDR3 region is CAWSYGTGLGEQYF. In nucleotides, the CDR3 is TGTGCCTGGAGCTACGGGACAGGGCTCGGCGAGCAGTACTTC. Full variable domain (remainder filled in from reference TRBV30 and TRBJ2-7): SQTIHQWPATLVQPVGSPLSLECTVEGTSNPNLYWYRQAAGRGLQLLFYSVGIGQISSEVPQNLSASRPQDRQFILSSKKLLLSDSGFYLCAWSYGTGLGEQYFGPGTRLTVT.

The V call is TRBV5-1, the J call TRBJ2-5, with 8 bases identical to TRBD2. The CDR3 is 14 amino acids. Germline CDR1 is SGHRS and CDR2 is YFSETQ. The J segment lost 1 base and the V segment lost 3 bases, leaving 2 bases of the junction unmatched. The CDR3 spells CASSSTSGQETQYF. The CDR3 DNA sequence: TGCGCCAGCAGCTCTACTAGCGGCCAAGAGACCCAGTACTTC.

CDR3 sequence: CASSLAGLDSYEQYF. As DNA, the CDR3 is TGTGCCAGCAGCCTTGCGGGACTCGACTCCTACGAGCAGTACTTC. The chain has TRBV28 and TRBJ2-7, with D perhaps matching TRBD2 (6 bases). Per germline, CDR1 MDHEN and CDR2 SYDVKM. Trimming took 6 bases from V and 0 from J, leaving 15 bases between them. There are 15 residues in the CDR3.

V usage is TRBV18 and J usage is TRBJ2-7, with D unresolved. Germline V gene data show CDR1 as KGHSH and CDR2 as LQKENI. The CDR3 runs to 13 residues. The germline V and J ends were trimmed by 0 bases and 0 bases, with 3 bases remaining between them. This CDR3 is CASSPPSSYEQYF. CDR3 nucleotide sequence: TGTGCCAGCTCACCACCCAGCTCCTACGAGCAGTACTTC.

The chain recombines TRBV5-1 with TRBJ2-7, with a weak D call TRBD2 (5 bases). V was shortened by 4 bases and J by 0 bases, with 11 bases between the two germline ends. The germline V gene has CDR1 SGHRS and CDR2 YFSETQ. There are 14 residues in the CDR3. The CDR3 protein is CASSPGSASYEQYF. Here the CDR3 DNA reads TGCGCCAGCAGCCCGGGGAGCGCCTCCTACGAGCAGTACTTC.

The chain uses TRBV7-2 and TRBJ1-2; no definite D call. Germline lookup yields CDR1 SGHTA and CDR2 FQGNSA. The V gene lost 5 bases and the J gene lost 5 bases, with 15 bases spanning the gap. The CDR3 has 14 amino acids. Here the CDR3 DNA reads TGTGCCAGCAGCCCAGGCGGAGGGAGGTATGGCTACACCTTC. It encodes CASSPGGGRYGYTF.

The chain joins TRBV19 to TRBJ2-1, with D tentatively TRBD1 (5 bases). Germline V gives CDR1 LNHDA, CDR2 SQIVND (reference sequence). CDR3 size: 11 residues. V was pared by 5 bases and J by 7 bases, with 6 bases between. The CDR3 coding sequence is TGTGCCAGTAGTCGACAGAATGAGCAGTTCTTC. Translating gives CASSRQNEQFF.

The rearrangement uses TRBV21-1 and TRBJ2-2; the table's D call, TRBD1, was not checked against the DNA. TRBV21-1 is reported as a pseudogene. This CDR3 is built from 16 residues. Written as DNA, the CDR3 is TGTGCCAGCAATTCCAGGGGGATTATGAACACCGGGGAGCTGTTTTTT. Encoded protein: CASNSRGIMNTGELFF.

The gene calls are TRBV5-1 and TRBJ2-7; 11 bases align to TRBD2. The CDR3 length is 18 residues. V was clipped by 4 bases and J by 3 bases; unmatched bases: 15. Germline CDR1 is SGHRS and CDR2 is YFSETQ. The DNA for the CDR3 is TGCGCCAGCAGCCTTAGCGGGAGGGCTGAGTCATCCCTCTACGAGCAGTACTTC. It encodes CASSLSGRAESSLYEQYF.

The genes are TRBV2 and TRBJ1-5; D is unresolved. Per the germline V gene, CDR1 is SNHLY and CDR2 is FYNNEI. Trimming removed 4 bases from V and 5 bases from J, with 9 bases in between. CDR3 length: 13 amino acids. CDR3 region: CASSGALDQPQHF. Written as DNA, the CDR3 is TGTGCCAGCAGTGGGGCCTTGGATCAGCCCCAGCATTTT.

This chain joins TRBV6-8 and TRBJ1-4; TRBD1 aligns across 9 bases. The CDR3 length is 14 residues. J was trimmed by 8 bases and V by 6 bases; bases with no gene match: 7. The germline CDR1 and CDR2 sequences are MNHGY and SAAAGT. The CDR3 is CASRGGQGNEKLFF. CDR3 DNA sequence: TGTGCCAGCAGAGGGGGACAGGGTAACGAAAAACTGTTTTTT.

The chain is built from TRBV5-6 and TRBJ2-6; the D is unclear. V gave up 4 bases and J gave up 0 bases, with 8 bases separating them. The CDR3 totals 15 residues. Germline CDR1 SGHDT, CDR2 YYEEEE. The CDR3 sequence: CASSAVGSGANVLTF. DNA of the CDR3: TGTGCCAGCAGCGCGGTAGGCTCTGGGGCCAACGTCCTGACTTTC.

V is TRBV7-6 and J is TRBJ2-3, with D maybe TRBD2 (6 bases). CDR1 is SGHVS, CDR2 FNYEAQ, per germline. This CDR3 region has 17 residues. Between the trimmed V and J ends, which lost 4 bases and 4 bases, there was a span of 21 bases. CDR3 sequence (DNA): TGTGCCAGCAGCTCTCCGGGAGAGGGTTCGGATGCAGATACGCAGTATTTT. Translating gives CASSSPGEGSDADTQYF.

The gene calls are TRBV6-4 and TRBJ2-2; 8 bases match TRBD1. The V and J ends lost 5 bases and 3 bases, in that order; junction bases with no gene match: 5. This CDR3 comprises 15 residues. Germline V lookup: CDR1 MRHNA, CDR2 SNTAGT. CDR3 protein: CASSPQGADTGELFF. DNA of the CDR3: TGTGCCAGCAGTCCTCAGGGGGCGGACACCGGGGAGCTGTTTTTT.

The chain is built from TRBV19 and TRBJ2-1; D remains unclear. Germline CDR1 is LNHDA and CDR2 is SQIVND (reference sequence). Trimming cost V 0 bases and J 2 bases, with 8 bases left between them. The CDR3 covers 15 residues. The CDR3 loop is CASSIDYGAYNEQFF. The CDR3 bases are TGTGCCAGTAGTATAGATTACGGAGCCTACAATGAGCAGTTCTTC.

The chain recombines TRBV5-6 with TRBJ2-1; TRBD2 matches 12 bases. This CDR3 has 15 amino acids. Germline lookup yields CDR1 SGHDT and CDR2 YYEEEE. Unmatched junction bases numbered 0, after V lost 1 base and J lost 4 bases. The CDR3, as DNA: TGTGCCAGCAGCTTGCTAGCGGGAGGGTACAATGAGCAGTTCTTC. It is translated as CASSLLAGGYNEQFF.